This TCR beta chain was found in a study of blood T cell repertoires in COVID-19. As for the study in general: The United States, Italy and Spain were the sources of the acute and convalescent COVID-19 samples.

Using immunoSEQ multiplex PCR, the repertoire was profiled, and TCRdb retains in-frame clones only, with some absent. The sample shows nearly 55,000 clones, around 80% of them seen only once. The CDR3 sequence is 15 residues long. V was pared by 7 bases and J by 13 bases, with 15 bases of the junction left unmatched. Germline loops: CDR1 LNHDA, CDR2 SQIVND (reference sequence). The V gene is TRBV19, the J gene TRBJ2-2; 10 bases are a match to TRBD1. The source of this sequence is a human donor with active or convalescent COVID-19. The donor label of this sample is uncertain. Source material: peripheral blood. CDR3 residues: CASTHTGGTGVGLFF. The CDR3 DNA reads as TGTGCCAGTACCCATACGGGGGGGACAGGGGTCGGGCTGTTTTTT. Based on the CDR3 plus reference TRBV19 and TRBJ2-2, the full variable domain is DGGITQSPKYLFRKEGQNVTLSCEQNLNHDAMYWYRQDPGQGLRLIYYSQIVNDFQKGDIAEGYSVSREKKESFPLTVTSAQKNPTAFYLCASTHTGGTGVGLFFGEGSRLTVL.